What follows are 3 T cell receptor beta chains derived from one specimen sequenced in a study of blood T cell repertoires in COVID-19. Assay: immunoSEQ multiplex PCR; the TCRdb copy retains only in-frame clones and omits some. The data show about 40,000 clones, about 90% seen once. The sample taken for sequencing was peripheral blood. These receptors were collected from a woman aged 30 to 39 in a cohort sampled during active COVID-19.

This clone was observed a handful of times. The J gene is TRBJ1-5, the V gene TRBV2; D is ambiguous. V was pared by 6 bases and J by 1 base, with 10 bases between. This CDR3 spans 14 amino acids. CDR1 is SNHLY, CDR2 FYNNEI, per germline. CDR3 loop: CASRRQASNQPQHF. CDR3 nucleotides: TGTGCCAGCAGAAGGCAGGCCAGCAATCAGCCCCAGCATTTT.

The chain employs TRBV30 and TRBJ2-2, with 11 bases aligning to TRBD2. V was clipped by 0 bases and J by 7 bases; unmatched bases: 7. The CDR3 contains 16 residues. CDR1 is GTSNPN and CDR2 is SVGIG in the germline V gene (reference sequence). The CDR3 is CAWSVASGRSGGELFF. In DNA, the CDR3 is TGTGCCTGGAGTGTCGCTAGCGGGAGGTCTGGCGGGGAGCTGTTTTTT.

This chain joins TRBV29-1 and TRBJ2-5; possibly TRBD2 for D (6 bases). Germline V gene sequence: CDR1 SQVTM, CDR2 ANQGSEA. V was pared by 2 bases and J by 5 bases, with 21 bases between. The CDR3 is 16 amino acids. This CDR3 is CSVEWDFRAEGETQYF. The DNA of the CDR3 is TGCAGCGTTGAATGGGACTTCCGAGCGGAGGGGGAGACCCAGTACTTC.